Below, one T cell receptor (beta chain) is given with its context. The target antigen is unknown. This specimen comes from a study of T cell repertoires in cytomegalovirus infection. As for the study in general: CMV infection together with matching HLA type was indicated by public TCR beta signatures.

Study-wide results and limits: HLA-C-restricted, CMV-specific TCR beta clonotypes were dominant ex vivo.

The CDR3 extends over 13 amino acids. V lost 6 bases to trimming and J lost 5 bases, with 10 bases between them. Germline CDR1 is SGHVS and CDR2 is FNYEAQ. One entry per CDR3 protein, called by TCRdb with MiXCR from the reads. The repertoire holds 600,000 to 800,000 distinct CDR3 sequences, with approximately 24% as singletons. This chain links TRBV7-6 with TRBJ2-2; D might be TRBD1 (5 bases). This TCR was recovered from a human donor in good health (CMV status not recorded). Some clones in this sample may be carry-over from other donors' samples. Material: CD8+ T cells from PBMCs. The CDR3 DNA reads as TGTGCCAGCAGGGGCAGGGTAACCGGGGAGCTGTTTTTT. Encoded protein: CASRGRVTGELFF.